These 19 T cell receptor beta chains came from one sample sequenced in a study of lymphopenia after photon versus proton radiotherapy. Clones were read by immunoSEQ multiplex PCR, and TCRdb kept only the in-frame ones, dropping some. The data contain fewer than 20,000 clones, roughly 90% of them singletons. The sequences come from peripheral blood, collected from a patient treated with photon-based radiotherapy. The receptor set was obtained from a woman in her forties with cholangiocarcinoma.

The chain is built from TRBV18 and TRBJ2-7, with TRBD2 as a possible D gene (6 bases). Germline CDR1 is KGHSH and CDR2 is LQKENI. CDR3 length equals 14 residues. V lost 2 bases and J 3 bases, leaving 11 bases between the germline ends. CDR3 in amino acids: CASSPTPGVYEQYF. The DNA of the CDR3 is TGTGCCAGCTCACCAACGCCGGGGGTCTACGAGCAGTACTTC. Variable domain in full (rest from reference TRBV18 and TRBJ2-7): NAGVMQNPRHLVRRRGQEARLRCSPMKGHSHVYWYRQLPEEGLKFMVYLQKENIIDESGMPKERFSAEFPKEGPSILRIQQVVRGDSAAYFCASSPTPGVYEQYFGPGTRLTVT.

The rearrangement links TRBV9 to TRBJ1-1; D possibly corresponds to TRBD1 (5 bases). Trimming took off 0 bases at V and 0 bases at J, with 9 bases between the two ends. Germline values: CDR1 SGDLS, CDR2 YYNGEE. CDR3 size: 15 residues. CDR3 sequence: CASSVEGALNTEAFF. CDR3 DNA: TGTGCCAGCAGCGTAGAAGGGGCCTTGAACACTGAAGCTTTCTTT.

The chain combines TRBV20-1 with TRBJ2-4; D possibly corresponds to TRBD2 (7 bases). CDR1 and CDR2 (germline): DFQATT, SNEGSKA (reference sequence). The CDR3 totals 11 residues. The CDR3 nucleotides are TGCGGGGGGGACACCAAAAACATTCAGTACTTC. Translating it yields CGGDTKNIQYF.

This CDR3 reads CASSASQGAGPYEQYF. CDR3 DNA: TGTGCCAGCAGTGCTAGCCAGGGAGCGGGACCCTACGAGCAGTACTTC. This chain connects TRBV7-8 to TRBJ2-7; 7 nucleotides agree with TRBD2. After removal of 6 bases from V and 2 bases from J, the junction contained 13 bases not matched to a gene. The CDR3 covers 16 residues. In germline, CDR1 is SGHVS, CDR2 FQNEAQ.

V usage is TRBV5-8 and J usage is TRBJ1-4, with 10 nucleotides matching TRBD1. Germline loops: CDR1 SGHTS, CDR2 YDEGEE. This CDR3 spans 19 amino acids. V shed 2 bases, J shed 1 base, and the junction held 11 bases outside the gene matches. The CDR3 DNA follows: TGTGCCAGCAGCTTTATACGGACAGGGGGTTATGGAACTAATGAAAAACTGTTTTTT. Translation gives CASSFIRTGGYGTNEKLFF.

The chain combines TRBV7-2 with TRBJ2-5; D possibly corresponds to TRBD2 (5 bases). Deletions cut 5 bases from V and 4 bases from J, with 14 bases between. The CDR3 sequence is 14 residues long. The germline V gene has CDR1 SGHTA and CDR2 FQGNSA. Here the CDR3 reads CASSGRLGRETQYF. In DNA form, the CDR3 reads TGTGCCAGCAGCGGCCGGTTGGGGAGAGAGACCCAGTACTTC.

This clone was recorded only once. The gene calls are TRBV2 and TRBJ1-1, with D hard to call. Germline values: CDR1 SNHLY, CDR2 FYNNEI. V was shortened by 6 bases and J by 0 bases, with 14 bases between the two germline ends. This CDR3 is 15 amino acids long. The CDR3 reads CASRPPAAMNTEAFF. As DNA, the CDR3 is TGTGCCAGCAGACCTCCGGCAGCTATGAACACTGAAGCTTTCTTT.

The chain links TRBV5-1 to TRBJ2-7; the D call may be TRBD1 or TRBD2 (6 bases each). Deletions cut 3 bases from V and 4 bases from J, with 11 bases between. CDR1 is SGHRS and CDR2 is YFSETQ in the germline V gene. This CDR3 has 13 amino acids. This chain's CDR3 is CASSSRGAYEQYF. For the CDR3, the DNA is TGCGCCAGCAGCTCTAGGGGGGCTTACGAGCAGTACTTC.

The chain carries TRBV5-5 and TRBJ2-1; 9 bases match TRBD1. Per germline, CDR1 SGHKS and CDR2 YYEKEE (reference sequence). With 0 bases clipped from V and 5 bases from J, the junction kept 3 bases outside the gene matches. CDR3 length: 15 residues. Written as DNA, the CDR3 is TGTGCCAGCAGCTTGGTGGGACAGGGAAACAATGAGCAGTTCTTC. Translating gives CASSLVGQGNNEQFF. Looking up the rest from reference TRBV5-5 and TRBJ2-1 gives the full variable domain: DAGVTQSPTHLIKTRGQQVTLRCSPISGHKSVSWYQQVLGQGPQFIFQYYEKEERGRGNFPDRFSARQFPNYSSELNVNALLLGDSALYLCASSLVGQGNNEQFFGPGTRLTVL.

The chain recombines TRBV19 with TRBJ1-2; D is uncertain. Per germline, CDR1 LNHDA and CDR2 SQIVND (reference sequence). Trimming stripped 3 bases from V and 8 bases from J, with 16 bases between. This CDR3 is 14 amino acids long. The CDR3 sequence: CASSIGSGLAGYTF. The CDR3 DNA follows: TGTGCCAGTAGTATCGGCTCCGGTCTTGCAGGCTACACCTTC. The full variable domain, with the rest looked up from reference TRBV19 and TRBJ1-2, is DGGITQSPKYLFRKEGQNVTLSCEQNLNHDAMYWYRQDPGQGLRLIYYSQIVNDFQKGDIAEGYSVSREKKESFPLTVTSAQKNPTAFYLCASSIGSGLAGYTFGSGTRLTVV.

The rearrangement uses TRBV11-3 and TRBJ2-7; TRBD2 aligns across 7 bases. The CDR3 is 16 residues long. Germline V gene data show CDR1 as SGHNT and CDR2 as YENEEA. V shed 5 bases and J 1 base; nucleotides not matched to a gene: 11. CDR3 DNA: TGTGCCAGCAGCCCTGGGGGGGATGGGTCTTCCTACGAGCAGTACTTC. Residues: CASSPGGDGSSYEQYF. Variable domain in full (rest from reference TRBV11-3 and TRBJ2-7): EAGVVQSPRYKIIEKKQPVAFWCNPISGHNTLYWYLQNLGQGPELLIRYENEEAVDDSQLPKDRFSAERLKGVDSTLKIQPAELGDSAVYLCASSPGGDGSSYEQYFGPGTRLTVT.

As concerns this clone: Other nucleotide sequences from this sample produce the same CDR3. The chain couples TRBV6-5 to TRBJ2-6; D tentatively reads TRBD1 or TRBD2 (6 bases each). The CDR3 loop spans 16 amino acids. The germline V gene has CDR1 MNHEY and CDR2 SVGAGI. Trimming removed 0 bases from V and 2 bases from J, with 8 bases in between. CDR3 protein: CASSYSRGAGANVLTF. The CDR3 coding sequence is TGTGCCAGCAGTTACTCTAGGGGGGCTGGGGCCAACGTCCTGACTTTC.

This chain links TRBV30 with TRBJ2-3, with TRBD2 matching 10 bases. CDR1 is GTSNPN, CDR2 SVGIG, per germline (reference sequence). The CDR3 consists of 14 residues. Unmatched junction bases numbered 7, after V lost 5 bases and J lost 5 bases. CDR3 loop: CAWGSGRAQDTQYF. The CDR3, as DNA: TGTGCCTGGGGGAGCGGGAGGGCCCAAGATACGCAGTATTTT.

This clone was counted a few times. The chain carries TRBV30 and TRBJ1-1, with no clear D. The CDR3 length is 16 residues. The V gene lost 0 bases and the J gene lost 0 bases, with 14 bases spanning the gap. Germline CDR1 GTSNPN, CDR2 SVGIG (reference sequence). The CDR3 here is CAWSVIRSIMNTEAFF. CDR3 bases: TGTGCCTGGAGTGTAATTAGGAGCATCATGAACACTGAAGCTTTCTTT.

The chain carries TRBV2 and TRBJ2-3, with D uncertain. The CDR3 runs to 12 residues. V dropped 6 bases and J dropped 6 bases, with 10 bases sitting between them. Germline-derived CDR1 and CDR2 are SNHLY and FYNNEI. CDR3 loop: CASRIDFDTQYF. The CDR3 nucleotides read TGTGCCAGCAGAATCGACTTCGATACGCAGTATTTT.

The chain uses TRBV7-8 and TRBJ2-7, with a possible D match to TRBD1 (5 bases). Germline-derived CDR1 and CDR2 are SGHVS and FQNEAQ. There are 12 residues in the CDR3. V was pared by 4 bases and J by 3 bases, with 7 bases between. The CDR3 is CASSSDIYEQYF. The DNA for the CDR3 is TGTGCCAGCAGCTCGGACATCTACGAGCAGTACTTC. The complete variable domain, with remaining parts taken from reference TRBV7-8 and TRBJ2-7, reads GAGVSQSPRYKVAKRGQDVALRCDPISGHVSLFWYQQALGQGPEFLTYFQNEAQLDKSGLPSDRFFAERPEGSVSTLKIQRTQQEDSAVYLCASSSDIYEQYFGPGTRLTVT.

The V call is TRBV5-1, the J call TRBJ2-3, with no clear D. Germline V CDR1 and CDR2: SGHRS, YFSETQ. The V and J ends lost 3 bases and 0 bases respectively, with 5 bases between them. There are 13 residues in the CDR3. The CDR3 region has the DNA TGCGCCAGCAGCTCCCCTAGCACAGATACGCAGTATTTT. It is translated as CASSSPSTDTQYF.

The chain carries TRBV6-6 and TRBJ1-4, with unresolved D. Trimming removed 7 bases at V and 8 bases at J, with 17 bases between. CDR3 length: 14 amino acids. Germline V gene sequence: CDR1 MNHNY, CDR2 SVGAGI (reference sequence). This CDR3 reads CASTFGHSAEKLFF. CDR3 DNA sequence: TGTGCCAGCACCTTCGGGCATTCGGCAGAAAAACTGTTTTTT.

The chain is built from TRBV7-9 and TRBJ1-2; the match to TRBD1 covers 7 bases. Trimming removed 6 bases from V and 4 bases from J; junction bases left unmatched: 5. The CDR3 length is 13 residues. Germline values: CDR1 SEHNR, CDR2 FQNEAQ (reference sequence). The CDR3 is CASSHRDSYGYTF. In DNA form, the CDR3 reads TGTGCCAGCAGTCACCGGGACAGCTATGGCTACACCTTC.